These 17 T cell receptor beta chains share one sample of origin, sequenced in a study of T cells in Graves' hyperthyroidism and ophthalmopathy. Regions amplified from RNA transcripts were the TCR beta CDR3 regions. RT-PCR in the first round (using the HTBI primer set) targeted the TCR CDR3. TCRdb redid the calling of the multiplex PCR reads with MiXCR, one entry per CDR3 protein. The data hold almost 600,000 distinct CDR3 sequences, with 11% to 15% observed a single time. The material sequenced was blood. Receptor source: a woman aged 25 to 39 with Graves' hyperthyroidism that later progressed to Graves' ophthalmopathy.

This clonotype appeared many times. This chain connects TRBV2 to TRBJ2-5; 8 bases line up with TRBD1. CDR3 size: 14 residues. V lost 6 bases to trimming and J lost 4 bases; unmatched junction nucleotides: 7. The germline V gene has CDR1 SNHLY and CDR2 FYNNEI. CDR3 loop: CASRIFRGRETQYF. The CDR3 nucleotides are TGTGCCAGCAGGATTTTCAGGGGGCGAGAGACCCAGTACTTC.

Turning to this clonotype: A much larger clone lies a single base off, so this may be a read error. The V and J genes are TRBV20-1 and TRBJ2-2; D is perhaps TRBD1 (6 bases). Germline CDR1 DFQATT, CDR2 SNEGSKA (reference sequence). This CDR3 spans 15 amino acids. V was shortened by 2 bases and J by 7 bases, with 17 bases between the two germline ends. In nucleotides, the CDR3 is TGCAGTGCTAGAAGTAGCAGGGGTTTAGTCGGGGAGCTGTTTTTT. The encoded protein is CSARSSRGLVGELFF.

This clonotype was observed many times. The CDR3 sequence: CASSEESGQASYEQYF. For the CDR3, the DNA is TGTGCCAGCAGTGAAGAAAGCGGGCAAGCCTCCTACGAGCAGTACTTC. The rearrangement links TRBV2 to TRBJ2-7; possibly TRBD2 for D (6 bases). V was cut by 1 base and J by 0 bases, with 13 bases left in between. The CDR3 sequence is 16 residues long. Per germline, CDR1 SNHLY and CDR2 FYNNEI.

This clonotype was detected ten times or more. The V and J genes are TRBV9 and TRBJ2-3, with D perhaps matching TRBD2 (6 bases). Trimming left V 1 base short and J 3 bases short, with 12 bases between. CDR1 is SGDLS and CDR2 is YYNGEE in the germline V gene. The CDR3 sequence is 15 residues long. CDR3 nucleotides: TGTGCCAGCAGCGTAAGTGGGAGCGGGACAGATACGCAGTATTTT. This encodes CASSVSGSGTDTQYF.

This clonotype was seen at least ten times. V is TRBV13 and J is TRBJ2-7, with 8 bases that match TRBD1. J was trimmed by 4 bases and V by 11 bases; bases with no gene match: 10. This CDR3 contains 13 residues. From germline, CDR1 is PRHDT and CDR2 FYEKMQ (reference sequence). This CDR3 reads CADLRTGSYEQYF. CDR3 coding DNA: TGTGCCGACCTACGGACAGGGTCTTACGAGCAGTACTTC.

This clonotype was counted many times. The V and J genes are TRBV3-1 and TRBJ2-5; D possibly corresponds to TRBD2 (5 bases). CDR3 size: 16 residues. V was clipped by 0 bases and J by 2 bases, with 13 bases between them. The germline V gene has CDR1 LGHDT and CDR2 YNNKEL (reference sequence). The CDR3 coding sequence is TGTGCCAGCAGCCAAGATCTCCGAGGGCTACAAGAGACCCAGTACTTC. Translation: CASSQDLRGLQETQYF.

As to this clonotype: A read error may be the cause here, since a much bigger clone is one base away. The chain combines TRBV12-3 or TRBV12-4 with TRBJ1-1; tentatively, D is TRBD1 (5 bases). This CDR3 comprises 12 residues. The CDR3 DNA sequence: TGTGCCGGCAGGACACACCGAACTGAAGCTTTCTTT. It translates to CAGRTHRTEAFF.

This clonotype was detected a few times. The rearrangement joins TRBV7-2 to TRBJ2-7; D possibly corresponds to TRBD2 (6 bases). Germline V gene sequence: CDR1 SGHTA, CDR2 FQGNSA. CDR3 length: 15 amino acids. V lost 0 bases and J 7 bases, leaving 16 bases between the germline ends. DNA of the CDR3: TGTGCCAGCAGCTTAGCTTCGGGACGCGCGGGGGAGCAGTACTTC. Its translation is CASSLASGRAGEQYF.

This clonotype was observed at least ten times. The gene calls are TRBV24-1 and TRBJ2-1; D call uncertain. This CDR3 comprises 11 residues. V was trimmed by 6 bases and J by 10 bases, leaving 9 bases between them. Germline V lookup: CDR1 KGHDR, CDR2 SFDVKD. The CDR3 bases are TGTGCCACCAGTCAAGGCAGAGAGCAGTTCTTC. Amino acid sequence: CATSQGREQFF.

Many counts were recorded for this clonotype. This chain uses TRBV11-2 with TRBJ2-7, with D possibly matching TRBD1 (5 bases). The V end lost 0 bases, the J end lost 0 bases, and 21 bases lay between the germline ends. The CDR3 consists of 19 residues. CDR1 is SGHAT, CDR2 FQNNGV, per germline. This CDR3 is CASSLDRLGARVLSYEQYF. The CDR3 DNA is TGTGCCAGCAGCTTAGATAGGCTTGGGGCCAGGGTGCTCTCCTACGAGCAGTACTTC.

This chain connects TRBV10-2 to TRBJ2-7; D not resolved. Trimming pared 0 bases from V and 6 bases from J, leaving 9 bases between. The CDR3 is 13 residues long. The germline CDR1 and CDR2 sequences are WSHSY and SAAADI. DNA of the CDR3: TGCGCCAGCAGTGAGTCGTGGTCTTCCGAGCAGTACTTC. Amino acids: CASSESWSSEQYF.

Ten or more counts support this clonotype. This rearrangement joins TRBV7-2 to TRBJ2-2; D is possibly TRBD1 or TRBD2 (5 bases each). V lost 1 base and J lost 5, with 23 bases in between. The CDR3 length is 19 residues. Germline values: CDR1 SGHTA, CDR2 FQGNSA. This chain's CDR3 is CASSLEVGDPGWGTGELFF. Here the CDR3 DNA reads TGTGCCAGCAGCTTAGAGGTCGGGGATCCGGGCTGGGGGACCGGGGAGCTGTTTTTT.

This clonotype was counted many times. This chain links TRBV24-1 with TRBJ2-3, with TRBD2 matching 7 bases. This CDR3 region has 13 residues. The germline V gene has CDR1 KGHDR and CDR2 SFDVKD. J gave up 9 bases and V 4 bases, and 6 bases lay outside the gene matches. The CDR3 sequence: CATSDQGLTTQYF. CDR3 nucleotide sequence: TGTGCCACCAGTGACCAGGGACTAACAACGCAGTATTTT.

The chain combines TRBV19 with TRBJ2-4; D not resolved. Germline V lookup: CDR1 LNHDA, CDR2 SQIVND (reference sequence). V was clipped by 5 bases and J by 0 bases, with 17 bases between them. This CDR3 has 17 amino acids. The CDR3 region has the DNA TGTGCCAGTAGTGAAGTGCCAGGAGAAGTAGCCAAAAACATTCAGTACTTC. This codes for CASSEVPGEVAKNIQYF.

In regard to this clonotype: This may come from a read error, since a much larger clone is one base off. The V call is TRBV10-3, the J call TRBJ1-1; unclear D gene. Germline V gene data show CDR1 as ENHRY and CDR2 as SYGVKD. The CDR3 contains 15 residues. The DNA of the CDR3 is TGTGACATCAAAGGAGCGGCCCTCATGAACACTGAAGCTTTCTTT. It translates to CDIKGAALMNTEAFF.

This clonotype showed up many times. The V gene is TRBV3-1, the J gene TRBJ1-5; a possible D gene is TRBD1 (5 bases). The CDR3 is 14 residues long. From germline, CDR1 is LGHDT and CDR2 YNNKEL (reference sequence). V gave up 4 bases and J gave up 4 bases, with 11 bases separating them. This CDR3 reads CASSPTELNQPQHF. CDR3 DNA sequence: TGTGCCAGCAGCCCGACAGAACTGAATCAGCCCCAGCATTTT. Together with reference TRBV3-1 and TRBJ1-5, the CDR3 gives the full variable domain: DTAVSQTPKYLVTQMGNDKSIKCEQNLGHDTMYWYKQDSKKFLKIMFSYNNKELIINETVPNRFSPKSPDKAHLNLHINSLELGDSAVYFCASSPTELNQPQHFGDGTRLSIL.

This rearrangement joins TRBV6-1 to TRBJ2-3; D uncertain. The CDR3 is 12 residues long. The V and J ends lost 5 bases and 5 bases respectively, with 8 bases between them. Germline V lookup: CDR1 MNHNS, CDR2 SASEGT. CDR3 nucleotides: TGTGCCAGCAGTACAGTTGGAGATACGCAGTATTTT. Amino acid sequence: CASSTVGDTQYF.